A single sample gave rise to the 14 T cell receptor beta chains below, sequenced in a study of blood T cell repertoires in COVID-19. Clones were sequenced by immunoSEQ multiplex PCR, and TCRdb holds only the in-frame ones, with some missing. The repertoire includes about 190,000 clones, approximately 81% of them detected once, and roughly 20% sits in the top ten. The specimen was peripheral blood. Receptors were obtained from a human donor in a cohort sampled during active COVID-19.

The chain has TRBV6-5 and TRBJ2-7, with 8 bases fitting TRBD2. The J segment lost 5 bases and the V segment lost 8 bases, leaving 8 bases of the junction unmatched. Looked up from germline, CDR1 is MNHEY and CDR2 is SVGAGI. The CDR3 length is 13 residues. The CDR3 loop is CASLLPGGHEQYV. DNA for the CDR3: TGTGCCAGCCTCCTTCCGGGGGGGCACGAGCAGTACGTC.

This clone has a count of ten or more. This chain uses TRBV4-1 with TRBJ1-6; 7 bases fit TRBD1. Germline CDR1 is MGHRA and CDR2 is YSYEKL. V lost 0 bases, J lost 7 bases, and 0 bases stayed unmatched. This CDR3 contains 14 residues. In DNA form, the CDR3 reads TGCGCCAGCAGCCAAGACAGGGGGAATTCACCCCTCCACTTT. Residues: CASSQDRGNSPLHF.

The chain links TRBV5-1 to TRBJ2-3; D is ambiguous. Germline CDR1 and CDR2: SGHRS and YFSETQ. V lost 0 bases and J lost 5, with 10 bases in between. The length of the CDR3 is 14 residues. The CDR3 bases are TGCGCCAGCAGCTTGGCCCTATCAGGAGATACGCAGTATTTT. Protein sequence: CASSLALSGDTQYF.

The chain joins TRBV18 to TRBJ2-2, with D tentatively TRBD2 (6 bases). The CDR3 covers 15 residues. Germline V CDR1 and CDR2: KGHSH, LQKENI. Between the trimmed V and J ends, which lost 3 bases and 2 bases, there was a span of 10 bases. CDR3 nucleotide sequence: TGTGCCAGCTCACCCCGGGACTCAAACACCGGGGAGCTGTTTTTT. Its protein product is CASSPRDSNTGELFF.

The CDR3 region is CASSTGTSLSTGELFF. CDR3 bases: TGTGCCAGTAGTACCGGGACTAGTTTGTCCACCGGGGAGCTGTTTTTT. The rearrangement links TRBV19 to TRBJ2-2; TRBD2 matches at 8 bases. This CDR3 is 16 amino acids long. With V trimmed by 4 bases and J by 4 bases, 8 bases remained unmatched. Germline CDR1 is LNHDA and CDR2 is SQIVND (reference sequence).

The chain employs TRBV5-1 and TRBJ1-2, with TRBD1 matching over 10 bases. Germline values: CDR1 SGHRS, CDR2 YFSETQ. CDR3 size: 16 residues. V was clipped by 3 bases and J by 4 bases; unmatched bases: 9. CDR3 residues: CASSSRTGTGVYGYTF. The CDR3 bases are TGCGCCAGCAGCTCCCGAACCGGGACAGGGGTCTATGGCTACACCTTC. Looking up the rest from reference TRBV5-1 and TRBJ1-2 gives the full variable domain: KAGVTQTPRYLIKTRGQQVTLSCSPISGHRSVSWYQQTPGQGLQFLFEYFSETQRNKGNFPGRFSGRQFSNSRSEMNVSTLELGDSALYLCASSSRTGTGVYGYTFGSGTRLTVV.

The V call is TRBV11-2, the J call TRBJ2-1, with 10 bases identical to TRBD2. V shed 6 bases and J 7 bases; nucleotides not matched to a gene: 9. This CDR3 spans 15 amino acids. Looked up from germline, CDR1 is SGHAT and CDR2 is FQNNGV. CDR3 nucleotides: TGTGCCAGCAGGTTAACTAGCGGGAAGGCAAATGAGCAGTTCTTC. This gives the protein CASRLTSGKANEQFF. Filled out from reference TRBV11-2 and TRBJ2-1, the complete variable domain reads EAGVAQSPRYKIIEKRQSVAFWCNPISGHATLYWYQQILGQGPKLLIQFQNNGVVDDSQLPKDRFSAERLKGVDSTLKIQPAKLEDSAVYLCASRLTSGKANEQFFGPGTRLTVL.

For the CDR3, the DNA is TGTGCCTGGAGTGCAGGCTCGTTACAGGGGTTTAAACCCCGCTTAGGAAACACCATATATTTT. Its protein product is CAWSAGSLQGFKPRLGNTIYF. The gene calls are TRBV30 and TRBJ1-3, with 7 bases that match TRBD1. The CDR3 is made up of 21 amino acids. V was clipped by 1 base and J by 4 bases; unmatched bases: 25. The germline V gene encodes CDR1 GTSNPN and CDR2 SVGIG (reference sequence).

The V and J genes are TRBV19 and TRBJ1-2; D is undetermined. The germline V and J ends were trimmed by 5 bases and 8 bases, with 12 bases remaining between them. Germline V lookup: CDR1 LNHDA, CDR2 SQIVND (reference sequence). CDR3 length equals 12 residues. The CDR3, as DNA: TGTGCCAGTAGTCAGACGGAGAAGGGCTACACCTTC. Its translation is CASSQTEKGYTF.

V and J are TRBV10-3 and TRBJ2-5, with unresolved D. The CDR3 consists of 14 residues. V gave up 0 bases and J gave up 5 bases, with 10 bases separating them. Germline loops: CDR1 ENHRY, CDR2 SYGVKD. CDR3 amino acids: CAISESMGLETQYF. The CDR3 DNA is TGTGCCATCAGTGAGTCGATGGGCCTGGAGACCCAGTACTTC.

DNA for the CDR3: TGTGCCAGCAGTTACCGTGTAGCGGGAGGTGCCGGGGAGCTGTTTTTT. Translating it yields CASSYRVAGGAGELFF. The chain couples TRBV6-2 or TRBV6-3 to TRBJ2-2, with 10 bases matching TRBD2. This CDR3 contains 16 residues. V lost 2 bases and J lost 6; bases outside the gene matches: 6. Germline CDR1 MNHEY, CDR2 SVGEGT.

This clone came up a few times. This chain links TRBV4-1 with TRBJ2-7; 8 nucleotides agree with TRBD1. The V gene's germline CDR1 is MGHRA and CDR2 YSYEKL. V dropped 0 bases and J dropped 6; count of bases not matched to a gene: 10. The CDR3 has 16 amino acids. Written as DNA, the CDR3 is TGCGCCAGCAGCCAAGAATGGGGACAGGACCCTAGCGAGCAGTACTTC. Protein: CASSQEWGQDPSEQYF.

The chain carries TRBV5-1 and TRBJ1-3; D is unresolved. V lost 0 bases and J lost 0, with 7 bases in between. The CDR3 spans 15 residues. The germline V gene has CDR1 SGHRS and CDR2 YFSETQ. The CDR3 protein is CASSLVSYSGNTIYF. CDR3 nucleotide sequence: TGCGCCAGCAGCTTGGTGAGCTACTCTGGAAACACCATATATTTT.

The V gene is TRBV6-5, the J gene TRBJ1-5; 10 nucleotides agree with TRBD1. CDR1 MNHEY and CDR2 SVGAGI come from the germline V gene. The length of the CDR3 is 14 residues. Losses at the gene ends were 6 bases for V and 5 bases for J; bases not matched to a gene: 4. As DNA, the CDR3 is TGTGCCAGCAGGACGACAGGGGGCGATCAGCCCCAGCATTTT. This sequence encodes CASRTTGGDQPQHF.